Listed below are T cell receptor beta chains from one sample, sequenced in a study of T-cell reconstitution after alpha-beta-depleted transplantation in children. TCRdb used MiXCR to reprocess the PCR reads, holding one entry per CDR3 protein. The repertoire holds over 550,000 distinct CDR3 sequences, with about 10% as singletons. Sequencing used PBMCs from the stem cell graft donor, obtained from the stem cell graft. The receptors were gathered from a human donor who donated a stem cell graft to a child with acute myeloid leukemia. The conserved cysteine and the conserved F or W are not part of the CDR3 here. Fields, in order: J gene, V gene, clone size, CDR3 protein. Clone size is shown for a subset of rows, as once, few, many or a class of expanded clone.

>TRBJ2-1|TRBV27|-
ASSLLSLGRTNEQF
>TRBJ2-7|TRBV7-4|-
ASSGGSGCVQY
>TRBJ1-2|TRBV28|-
ASTPFRQNGYT
>TRBJ1-2|TRBV20-1|-
SAPPYSYGYT
>TRBJ2-3|TRBV4-3|-
ASSSPGLGDTQY
>TRBJ2-3|TRBV10-3|few
AISDTGTGKGDTQY
>TRBJ2-1|TRBV29-1|-
SSGGLAGTSSYNEQF
>TRBJ2-2|TRBV3-1|few
ASSQEITRATGELF
>TRBJ2-2|TRBV7-9|many
ASIPRDLDTGELF
>TRBJ1-1|TRBV12-3/TRBV12-4|-
ASSTWDRGTEAF
>TRBJ2-1|TRBV20-1|many
SASGASGTLINEQF
>TRBJ2-1|TRBV28|-
ASTRSDFRLNEQF
>TRBJ2-1|TRBV11-3|-
ASSSGRHEQF
>TRBJ2-7|TRBV2|few
ASSEIQRESYEQY
>TRBJ2-1|TRBV6-2/TRBV6-3|-
ASSYRDLAYNEQF
>TRBJ1-2|TRBV5-1|many
ASSLAEVYT
>TRBJ2-7|TRBV12-3/TRBV12-4|-
ASSLSGTSEQY
>TRBJ2-2|TRBV29-1|many
SGKVAGELF
>TRBJ2-2|TRBV6-2/TRBV6-3|-
ASSYGHPGTSGGTGELF
>TRBJ2-5|TRBV29-1|few
SVTRGLKKETQY
>TRBJ1-5|TRBV19|few
ASSIGGAPNQPQH
>TRBJ2-1|TRBV5-6|-
ASSWDGRPNEQF
>TRBJ2-7|TRBV29-1|-
SVAQGGGEQY
>TRBJ2-3|TRBV28|-
ASSSLPPDTQY
>TRBJ2-7|TRBV7-8|few
ASSLNEQSYEQY
>TRBJ2-5|TRBV7-2|-
ASRRSTPSGTQY
>TRBJ2-7|TRBV19|-
ASSKGLAGDYEQY
>TRBJ2-2|TRBV11-2|many
ASSLAASATGELF
>TRBJ2-7|TRBV6-1|-
ASELSSSYEQY
>TRBJ1-2|TRBV20-1|-
SARTGRADGYT
>TRBJ2-1|TRBV29-1|-
SGGASYNEQF
>TRBJ1-4|TRBV5-5|-
ASSLTGQSNEKLF
>TRBJ1-4|TRBV20-1|many
STGGANEKLF
>TRBJ1-5|TRBV12-3/TRBV12-4|few
ASSPGTPGLRNQPQH
>TRBJ2-7|TRBV14|many
ASSQDLREKQY
>TRBJ2-7|TRBV10-3|-
AIRRQGTKTSGTYEQY
>TRBJ2-3|TRBV29-1|-
LFSRLTDTQY
>TRBJ2-7|TRBV18|few
ASSPPTGSISYEQY
>TRBJ2-6|TRBV20-1|many
SAPLRDRVFGANVLT
>TRBJ2-1|TRBV20-1|few
SAGLAVGLGEQF
>TRBJ2-1|TRBV20-1|few
SARYNPINGEQF
>TRBJ1-2|TRBV12-3/TRBV12-4|-
ASYPRGRTAYGYT
>TRBJ2-2|TRBV12-3/TRBV12-4|few
ASSFQLGGGELF
>TRBJ2-3|TRBV11-1|-
ASSLLYSGDTQY
>TRBJ2-3|TRBV7-2|many
ASSLPNLGTDTQY
>TRBJ2-1|TRBV12-3/TRBV12-4|-
ASGEAGYNEQF
>TRBJ2-1|TRBV6-2/TRBV6-3|many
ASSQGERSSSYNEQF
>TRBJ1-4|TRBV4-2|-
ASSLRGQGYEKLF
>TRBJ2-5|TRBV28|few
ASLRDRQRETQY
>TRBJ2-4|TRBV29-1|many
SVAGGSSKNIQY
>TRBJ2-1|TRBV27|many
ASSYVESNEQF
>TRBJ1-1|TRBV7-3|-
ASSLTVAGTTEAF
>TRBJ2-7|TRBV29-1|-
SVKPLSPVPYEQY